This T cell receptor (beta chain) emerged from a study of T-cell memory formation after mild COVID-19. Points from the study as a whole: Contracting CD8+ clones were enriched in EMRA, CD4+ mainly in CM and EM.

This clonotype turned up a few times. Its antigen is as yet unknown. Trimming shortened V by 5 bases and J by 10 bases, and 15 bases separated the two germline ends. The CDR3 is 12 amino acids. Looked up from germline, CDR1 is SQVTM and CDR2 is ANQGSEA. TCRdb reprocessed the 5' RACE reads via MiXCR and lists one record per CDR3 protein. Among about 600,000 distinct CDR3 sequences listed, roughly 22% were seen once. The source of this sequence is an adult woman who had mild COVID-19 (a few samples of this study predate the infection). Cell type and time point are not known. The sample was PBMCs or a T cell subset sorted from them (not recorded which). This chain uses TRBV29-1 with TRBJ2-1; D gene uncertain. CDR3 protein: CSVYDSPREQFF. The CDR3 nucleotides are TGCAGCGTTTACGACTCGCCAAGGGAGCAGTTCTTC.